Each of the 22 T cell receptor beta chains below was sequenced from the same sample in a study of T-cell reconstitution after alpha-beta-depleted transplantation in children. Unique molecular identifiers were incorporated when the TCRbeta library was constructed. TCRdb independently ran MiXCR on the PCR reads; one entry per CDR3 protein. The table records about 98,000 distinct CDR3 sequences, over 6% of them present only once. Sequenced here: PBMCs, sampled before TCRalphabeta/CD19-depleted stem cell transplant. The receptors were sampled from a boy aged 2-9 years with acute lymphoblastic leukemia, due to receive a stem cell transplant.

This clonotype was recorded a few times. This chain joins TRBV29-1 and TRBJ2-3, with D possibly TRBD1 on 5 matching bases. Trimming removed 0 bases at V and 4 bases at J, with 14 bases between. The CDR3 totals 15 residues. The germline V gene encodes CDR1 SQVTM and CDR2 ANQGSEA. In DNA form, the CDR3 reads TGCAGCGTTGAAGATGGGGCCAGGGTAGCAGATACGCAGTATTTT. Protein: CSVEDGARVADTQYF.

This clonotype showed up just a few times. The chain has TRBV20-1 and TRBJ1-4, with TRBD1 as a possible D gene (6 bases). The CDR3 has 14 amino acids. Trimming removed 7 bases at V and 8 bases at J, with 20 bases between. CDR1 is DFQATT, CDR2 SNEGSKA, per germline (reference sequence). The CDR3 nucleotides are TGCAGTGTTCCTATGCGTAGGGGGAGGGAAAAACTGTTTTTT. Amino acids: CSVPMRRGREKLFF.

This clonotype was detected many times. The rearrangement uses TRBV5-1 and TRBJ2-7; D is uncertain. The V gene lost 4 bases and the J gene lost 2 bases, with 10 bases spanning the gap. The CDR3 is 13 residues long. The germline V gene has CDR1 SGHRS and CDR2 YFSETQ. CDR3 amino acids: CASSPNIPYEQYF. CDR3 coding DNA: TGCGCCAGCAGCCCCAATATCCCCTACGAGCAGTACTTC.

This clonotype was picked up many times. This chain's CDR3 is CASSPRGADTGELFF. As DNA, the CDR3 is TGTGCCAGCAGCCCTAGGGGGGCAGACACCGGGGAGCTGTTTTTT. V usage is TRBV6-4 and J usage is TRBJ2-2; D is tentatively TRBD1 or TRBD2 (6 bases each). This CDR3 has 15 amino acids. Germline CDR1 is MRHNA and CDR2 is SNTAGT. The ends were cut back, 6 bases at V and 3 bases at J, with 14 bases in the middle.

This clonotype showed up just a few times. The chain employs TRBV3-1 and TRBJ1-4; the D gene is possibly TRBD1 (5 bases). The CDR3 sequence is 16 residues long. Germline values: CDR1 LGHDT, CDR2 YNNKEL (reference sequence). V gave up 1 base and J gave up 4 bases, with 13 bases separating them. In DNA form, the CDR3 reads TGTGCCAGCAGCCAAGCGGGGAGGGGTTTTAATGAAAAACTGTTTTTT. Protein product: CASSQAGRGFNEKLFF.

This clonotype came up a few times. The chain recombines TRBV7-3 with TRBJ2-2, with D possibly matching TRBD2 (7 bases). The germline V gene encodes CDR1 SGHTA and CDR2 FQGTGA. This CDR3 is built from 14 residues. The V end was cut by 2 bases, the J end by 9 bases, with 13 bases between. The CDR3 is CASSLGGGARELFF. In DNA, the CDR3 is TGTGCCAGCAGCTTAGGGGGGGGGGCCCGGGAGCTGTTTTTT.

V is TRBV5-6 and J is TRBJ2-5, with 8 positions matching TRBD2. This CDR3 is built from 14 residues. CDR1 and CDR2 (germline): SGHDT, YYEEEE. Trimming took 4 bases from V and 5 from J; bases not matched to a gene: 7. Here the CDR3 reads CASSPGGRGETQYF. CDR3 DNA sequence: TGTGCCAGCAGCCCGGGGGGGCGCGGCGAGACCCAGTACTTC. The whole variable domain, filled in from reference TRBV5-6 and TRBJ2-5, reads DAGVTQSPTHLIKTRGQQVTLRCSPKSGHDTVSWYQQALGQGPQFIFQYYEEEERQRGNFPDRFSGHQFPNYSSELNVNALLLGDSALYLCASSPGGRGETQYFGPGTRLLVL.

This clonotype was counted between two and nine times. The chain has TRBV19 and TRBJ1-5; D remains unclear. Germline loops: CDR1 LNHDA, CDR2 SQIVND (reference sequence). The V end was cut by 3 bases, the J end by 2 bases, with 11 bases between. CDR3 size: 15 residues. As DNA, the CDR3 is TGTGCCAGTAGTATGGTGATCAGTCGCAATCAGCCCCAGCATTTT. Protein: CASSMVISRNQPQHF.

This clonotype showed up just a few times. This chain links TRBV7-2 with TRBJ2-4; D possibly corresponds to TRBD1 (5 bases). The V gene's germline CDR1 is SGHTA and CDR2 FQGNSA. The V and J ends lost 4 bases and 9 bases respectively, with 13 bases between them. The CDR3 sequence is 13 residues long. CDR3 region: CASSSGLLSIQYF. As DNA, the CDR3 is TGTGCCAGCAGCTCAGGGCTCCTAAGCATTCAGTACTTC.

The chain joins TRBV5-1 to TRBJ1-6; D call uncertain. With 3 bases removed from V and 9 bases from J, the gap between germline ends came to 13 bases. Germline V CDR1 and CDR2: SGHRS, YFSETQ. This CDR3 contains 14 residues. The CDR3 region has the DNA TGCGCCAGCAGCTCGGACCGGATAGTTTCACCCCTCCACTTT. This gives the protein CASSSDRIVSPLHF.

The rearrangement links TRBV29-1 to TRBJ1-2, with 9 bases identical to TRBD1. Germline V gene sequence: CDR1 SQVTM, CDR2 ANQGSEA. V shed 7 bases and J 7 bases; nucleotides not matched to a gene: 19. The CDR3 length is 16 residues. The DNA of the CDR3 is TGCAGCGCCGGAGCCCTCCGGGACAGGGACTCTGGTGGCTACACCTTC. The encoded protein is CSAGALRDRDSGGYTF.

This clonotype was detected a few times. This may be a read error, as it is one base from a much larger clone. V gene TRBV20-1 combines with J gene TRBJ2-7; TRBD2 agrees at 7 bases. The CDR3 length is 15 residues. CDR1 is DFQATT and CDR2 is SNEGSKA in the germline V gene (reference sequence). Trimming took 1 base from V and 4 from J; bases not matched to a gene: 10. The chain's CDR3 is CSARGLGLTDYEQYF. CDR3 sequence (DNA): TGCAGTGCTAGAGGGTTGGGACTAACGGATTACGAGCAGTACTTC.

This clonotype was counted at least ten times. The CDR3 region is CSAASTNTGELFF. The CDR3 DNA is TGCAGTGCGGCCAGCACGAACACCGGGGAGCTGTTTTTT. J is TRBJ2-2 and V is TRBV20-1; no reliable D call. Germline lookup yields CDR1 DFQATT and CDR2 SNEGSKA (reference sequence). This CDR3 has 13 amino acids. The V end was cut by 6 bases, the J end by 0 bases, with 8 bases between.

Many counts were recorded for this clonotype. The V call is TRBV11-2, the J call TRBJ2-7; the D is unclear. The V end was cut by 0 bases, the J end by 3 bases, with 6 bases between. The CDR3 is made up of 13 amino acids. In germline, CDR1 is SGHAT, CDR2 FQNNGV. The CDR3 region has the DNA TGTGCCAGCAGCTTAGATTACGGCTACGAGCAGTACTTC. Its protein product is CASSLDYGYEQYF.

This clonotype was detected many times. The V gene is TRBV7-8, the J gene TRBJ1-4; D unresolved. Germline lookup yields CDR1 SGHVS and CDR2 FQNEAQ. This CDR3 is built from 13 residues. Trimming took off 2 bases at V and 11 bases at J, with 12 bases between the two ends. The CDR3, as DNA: TGTGCCAGCAGCTTATCAATGTTTGGGAAACTGTTTTTT. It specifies CASSLSMFGKLFF.

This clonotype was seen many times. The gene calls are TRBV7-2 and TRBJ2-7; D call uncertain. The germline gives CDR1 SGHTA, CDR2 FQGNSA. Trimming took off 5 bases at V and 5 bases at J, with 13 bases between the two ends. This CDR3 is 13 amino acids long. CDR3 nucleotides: TGTGCCAGCAGCATAACAGTGTTACACGAGCAGTACTTC. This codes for CASSITVLHEQYF.

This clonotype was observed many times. The CDR3 is CASSELPGQGTYEQYF. CDR3 DNA: TGTGCCAGCAGTGAGCTCCCGGGACAGGGGACCTACGAGCAGTACTTC. This sequence joins TRBV2 and TRBJ2-7, with 10 bases fitting TRBD1. Germline loops: CDR1 SNHLY, CDR2 FYNNEI. The CDR3 totals 16 residues. With V trimmed by 3 bases and J by 2 bases, 7 bases remained unmatched.

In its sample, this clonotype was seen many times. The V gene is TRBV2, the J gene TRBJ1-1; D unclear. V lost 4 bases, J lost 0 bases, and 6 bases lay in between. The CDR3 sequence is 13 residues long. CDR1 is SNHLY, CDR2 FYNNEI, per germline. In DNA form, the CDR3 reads TGTGCCAGCAGTGGAGGGCTGAACACTGAAGCTTTCTTT. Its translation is CASSGGLNTEAFF.

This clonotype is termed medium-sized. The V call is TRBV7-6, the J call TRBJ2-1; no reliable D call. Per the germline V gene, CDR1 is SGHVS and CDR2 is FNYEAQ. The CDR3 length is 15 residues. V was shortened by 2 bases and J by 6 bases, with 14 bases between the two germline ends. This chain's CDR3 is CASSLFDSPRNEQFF. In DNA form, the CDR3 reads TGTGCCAGCAGCTTATTCGATTCCCCTCGCAATGAGCAGTTCTTC.

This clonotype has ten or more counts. The CDR3 loop reads CATSRDRGREQYF. CDR3 DNA: TGTGCCACCAGCCGGGACAGGGGGCGGGAGCAGTACTTC. The V and J genes are TRBV15 and TRBJ2-7; 12 positions agree with TRBD1. V shed 5 bases and J 7 bases; nucleotides not matched to a gene: 3. The germline gives CDR1 LNHNV, CDR2 YYDKDF (reference sequence). There are 13 residues in the CDR3.

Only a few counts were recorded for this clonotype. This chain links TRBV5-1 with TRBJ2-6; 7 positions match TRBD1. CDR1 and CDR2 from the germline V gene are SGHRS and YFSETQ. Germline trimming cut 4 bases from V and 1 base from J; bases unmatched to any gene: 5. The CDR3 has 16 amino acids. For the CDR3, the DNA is TGCGCCAGCAGCGCAATGGGACAGTCTGGGGCCAACGTCCTGACTTTC. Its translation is CASSAMGQSGANVLTF.

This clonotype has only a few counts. CDR3 coding DNA: TGTGCCAGCAGCGTTGACAGGGTGAGGTCACCCCTCCACTTT. Its translation is CASSVDRVRSPLHF. The V and J genes are TRBV5-6 and TRBJ1-6; TRBD1 agrees at 7 bases. V lost 4 bases to trimming and J lost 10 bases; unmatched junction nucleotides: 8. Germline V CDR1 and CDR2: SGHDT, YYEEEE. This CDR3 region has 14 residues.